These T cell receptor beta chains were read from a single sample in a study of identical twins' blood T cells. TCRdb re-analysed the 5' RACE reads in MiXCR, keeping a single row per CDR3 protein. Of roughly 340,000 distinct CDR3 sequences listed, about 28% are singletons. Specimen: PBMCs. Receptors were obtained from a woman aged 18 to 55 in good health. CDR3s include the opening cysteine and the closing phenylalanine or tryptophan. The order of the fields is D gene, clone size, J gene, V gene, CDR3 protein, CDR3 DNA. A D gene is named only where the DNA matches it firmly. Size is omitted from some rows. Given values are once, few, many or a class for expanded clones.

D: .
size: few
J: TRBJ2-7
V: TRBV20-1
CDR3: CSVGRSAYEQYF
DNA: TGCAGTGTGGGGCGGTCAGCCTACGAGCAGTACTTC

D: TRBD1
size: .
J: TRBJ1-2
V: TRBV10-3
CDR3: CAISEGQGSFGYTF
DNA: TGTGCCATCAGTGAAGGACAGGGTTCATTTGGCTACACCTTC

D: .
size: .
J: TRBJ1-1
V: TRBV27
CDR3: CASSLTVWGAGAFF
DNA: TGTGCCAGCAGTTTAACGGTCTGGGGGGCTGGGGCTTTCTTT

D: .
size: .
J: TRBJ1-2
V: TRBV12-3/TRBV12-4
CDR3: CASSREFNYGYTF
DNA: TGTGCCAGCAGTAGAGAGTTTAACTATGGCTACACCTTC

D: .
size: .
J: TRBJ2-7
V: TRBV7-9
CDR3: CASSLGQIPYEQYF
DNA: TGTGCCAGCAGCTTAGGGCAAATCCCCTACGAGCAGTACTTC

D: .
size: .
J: TRBJ1-6
V: TRBV7-2
CDR3: CASSLDFSSPLHF
DNA: TGTGCCAGCAGCTTAGATTTCTCCTCACCCCTCCACTTT

D: .
size: many
J: TRBJ1-1
V: TRBV28
CDR3: CASSGLGTEAFF
DNA: TGTGCCAGCAGTGGCTTGGGGACTGAAGCTTTCTTT

D: .
size: .
J: TRBJ2-3
V: TRBV9
CDR3: CASSVRSWRDTQYF
DNA: TGTGCCAGCAGCGTCCGGTCTTGGAGAGATACGCAGTATTTT

D: TRBD2
size: few
J: TRBJ2-7
V: TRBV20-1
CDR3: CSASPGGSGRAGEQYF
DNA: TGCAGTGCATCCCCCGGAGGAAGCGGGAGGGCCGGCGAGCAGTACTTC

D: .
size: few
J: TRBJ2-1
V: TRBV7-2
CDR3: CASSLRQANQQFF
DNA: TGTGCCAGCAGCTTACGACAGGCAAACCAGCAGTTCTTC

D: .
size: .
J: TRBJ2-7
V: TRBV7-2
CDR3: CASSLSTLGNYEQYF
DNA: TGTGCCAGCAGCTTATCGACCCTGGGGAACTACGAGCAGTACTTC

D: .
size: .
J: TRBJ1-2
V: TRBV15
CDR3: CATSRDSAGFSLNYGYTF
DNA: TGTGCCACCAGCAGAGATTCGGCAGGATTTTCTTTGAACTATGGCTACACCTTC

D: .
size: once
J: TRBJ1-2
V: TRBV7-2
CDR3: CASSPRRTYEGYTF
DNA: TGTGCCAGCAGCCCCCGGAGGACCTACGAAGGCTACACCTTC

D: TRBD1
size: .
J: TRBJ1-1
V: TRBV19
CDR3: CASSQNRGNTEAFF
DNA: TGTGCCAGTAGTCAAAACAGGGGTAACACTGAAGCTTTCTTT

D: .
size: .
J: TRBJ1-1
V: TRBV27
CDR3: CATLRGPEAFF
DNA: TGTGCCACCCTTCGGGGTCCTGAAGCTTTCTTT

D: .
size: few
J: TRBJ2-7
V: TRBV18
CDR3: CASSPEAYEQYF
DNA: TGTGCCAGCTCACCCGAGGCCTACGAGCAGTACTTC

D: TRBD1
size: many
J: TRBJ1-1
V: TRBV15
CDR3: CATGQVNTEAFF
DNA: TGTGCCACAGGACAGGTAAACACTGAAGCTTTCTTT

D: .
size: few
J: TRBJ2-5
V: TRBV7-2
CDR3: CASSFWGAGETQYF
DNA: TGTGCCAGCAGCTTTTGGGGCGCAGGAGAGACCCAGTACTTC

D: .
size: .
J: TRBJ2-5
V: TRBV6-2/TRBV6-3
CDR3: CASSPHIVLETQYF
DNA: TGTGCCAGCAGCCCCCACATAGTTTTGGAGACCCAGTACTTC

D: .
size: .
J: TRBJ2-7
V: TRBV18
CDR3: CASSPYPDGSRFPYEQYF
DNA: TGTGCCAGCTCACCTTACCCGGACGGGTCAAGGTTCCCCTACGAGCAGTACTTC

D: .
size: few
J: TRBJ2-1
V: TRBV14
CDR3: CASSRGNYNEQFF
DNA: TGTGCCAGCAGCCGCGGGAACTACAATGAGCAGTTCTTC

D: TRBD2
size: few
J: TRBJ2-1
V: TRBV20-1
CDR3: CSARREQGNEQFF
DNA: TGCAGTGCTAGGCGGGAGCAGGGCAATGAGCAGTTCTTC

D: .
size: .
J: TRBJ1-4
V: TRBV27
CDR3: CASSLRAAAAEKLFF
DNA: TGTGCCAGCAGTCTTAGGGCAGCCGCAGCGGAAAAACTGTTTTTT

D: TRBD2
size: .
J: TRBJ2-3
V: TRBV29-1
CDR3: CSVAMTSSTDTQYF
DNA: TGCAGCGTTGCGATGACTAGCAGCACAGATACGCAGTATTTT

D: .
size: few
J: TRBJ2-5
V: TRBV20-1
CDR3: CSAREKPMYQETQYF
DNA: TGCAGTGCTAGAGAGAAACCGATGTACCAAGAGACCCAGTACTTC

D: .
size: few
J: TRBJ1-3
V: TRBV20-1
CDR3: CSARHPGNAIYF
DNA: TGCAGTGCTAGACATCCTGGAAACGCCATATATTTT

D: .
size: .
J: TRBJ2-1
V: TRBV6-1
CDR3: CASSEVPTLGNEQFF
DNA: TGTGCCAGCAGTGAAGTCCCCACCCTGGGGAATGAGCAGTTCTTC

D: .
size: .
J: TRBJ2-5
V: TRBV20-1
CDR3: CSAQKGGLQETQYF
DNA: TGCAGTGCTCAAAAAGGGGGACTTCAAGAGACCCAGTACTTC

D: .
size: .
J: TRBJ2-5
V: TRBV6-5
CDR3: CASSYSGQETQYF
DNA: TGTGCCAGCAGTTACAGCGGCCAAGAGACCCAGTACTTC

D: .
size: .
J: TRBJ2-1
V: TRBV5-1
CDR3: CASSFDITSSYNEQFF
DNA: TGCGCCAGCAGCTTTGACATCACAAGCTCCTACAATGAGCAGTTCTTC

D: TRBD2
size: few
J: TRBJ2-7
V: TRBV3-1
CDR3: CASSQVGLATSYEQYF
DNA: TGTGCCAGCAGCCAAGTTGGACTAGCGACATCCTACGAGCAGTACTTC

D: TRBD2
size: few
J: TRBJ2-3
V: TRBV18
CDR3: CASSQGLEGTDTQYF
DNA: TGTGCCAGCTCCCAAGGACTAGAGGGTACAGATACGCAGTATTTT

D: .
size: once
J: TRBJ2-2
V: TRBV24-1
CDR3: CATSDPNTGELFF
DNA: TGTGCCACCAGTGATCCAAACACCGGGGAGCTGTTTTTT

D: .
size: .
J: TRBJ1-4
V: TRBV2
CDR3: CASFWGASEKLFF
DNA: TGTGCCAGCTTCTGGGGGGCCAGTGAAAAACTGTTTTTT

D: TRBD2
size: .
J: TRBJ2-3
V: TRBV20-1
CDR3: CSARVGAGWLTDTQYF
DNA: TGCAGTGCTAGAGTAGGAGCGGGATGGCTCACAGATACGCAGTATTTT

D: .
size: .
J: TRBJ1-1
V: TRBV5-1
CDR3: CASSLDPAGANTEAFF
DNA: TGCGCCAGCAGCTTGGACCCTGCGGGGGCGAACACTGAAGCTTTCTTT

D: .
size: once
J: TRBJ2-3
V: TRBV7-9
CDR3: CASQPFTDTQYF
DNA: TGTGCCAGCCAGCCTTTCACAGATACGCAGTATTTT

D: .
size: .
J: TRBJ2-1
V: TRBV15
CDR3: CATSRDSGSYNEQFF
DNA: TGTGCCACCAGCAGAGATAGCGGCTCCTACAATGAGCAGTTCTTC

D: TRBD2
size: .
J: TRBJ2-1
V: TRBV10-3
CDR3: CAIRSGSQYNEQFF
DNA: TGTGCCATCAGGAGCGGGAGTCAGTACAATGAGCAGTTCTTC

D: TRBD2
size: .
J: TRBJ2-1
V: TRBV27
CDR3: CASSPIEREGPNEQFF
DNA: TGTGCCAGCAGCCCTATCGAGCGGGAGGGCCCAAATGAGCAGTTCTTC

D: TRBD2
size: .
J: TRBJ2-1
V: TRBV20-1
CDR3: CSAHKASGWNEQFF
DNA: TGCAGTGCCCACAAGGCTAGCGGGTGGAATGAGCAGTTCTTC

D: .
size: few
J: TRBJ1-1
V: TRBV7-9
CDR3: CASSPTTVNTEAFF
DNA: TGTGCCAGCAGCCCGACGACAGTTAACACTGAAGCTTTCTTT

D: .
size: many
J: TRBJ1-2
V: TRBV5-1
CDR3: CASTGQNYGYTF
DNA: TGCGCCAGCACAGGACAGAACTATGGCTACACCTTC

D: TRBD2
size: .
J: TRBJ2-3
V: TRBV7-9
CDR3: CASLGSGDYYTDTQYF
DNA: TGTGCCAGTCTGGGGAGCGGGGACTATTACACAGATACGCAGTATTTT

D: TRBD2
size: few
J: TRBJ2-3
V: TRBV7-2
CDR3: CASSLVAGGFDTQYF
DNA: TGTGCCAGCAGCTTAGTAGCGGGAGGGTTTGATACGCAGTATTTT

D: .
size: .
J: TRBJ2-4
V: TRBV20-1
CDR3: CSALRPDRGNIQYF
DNA: TGCAGTGCCCTGCGACCCGATAGGGGGAACATTCAGTACTTC

D: .
size: few
J: TRBJ2-6
V: TRBV6-2/TRBV6-3
CDR3: CASSYSKQSFGANVLTF
DNA: TGTGCCAGCAGTTACTCGAAACAGAGTTTTGGGGCCAACGTCCTGACTTTC

D: .
size: .
J: TRBJ1-4
V: TRBV29-1
CDR3: CSVLQDSPNEKLFF
DNA: TGCAGCGTTCTACAAGACAGCCCTAATGAAAAACTGTTTTTT

D: .
size: many
J: TRBJ2-3
V: TRBV29-1
CDR3: CSVDSSRSTDTQYF
DNA: TGCAGCGTTGACTCGAGTCGAAGCACAGATACGCAGTATTTT

D: .
size: .
J: TRBJ2-3
V: TRBV29-1
CDR3: CSVSGLRESTDTQYF
DNA: TGCAGCGTTTCCGGGCTTCGGGAGAGCACAGATACGCAGTATTTT

D: TRBD1
size: .
J: TRBJ2-2
V: TRBV29-1
CDR3: CSVSGTGTVELFF
DNA: TGCAGCGTTTCCGGGACAGGCACCGTGGAGCTGTTTTTT

D: .
size: many
J: TRBJ2-3
V: TRBV3-1
CDR3: CASSQDLRGPVYF
DNA: TGTGCCAGCAGCCAAGATTTGCGGGGGCCCGTGTATTTT

D: .
size: .
J: TRBJ1-1
V: TRBV5-5
CDR3: CASSLSAPMNTEAFF
DNA: TGTGCCAGCAGCTTGTCTGCACCTATGAACACTGAAGCTTTCTTT

D: .
size: .
J: TRBJ1-1
V: TRBV9
CDR3: CASSVLDTKAFF
DNA: TGTGCCAGCAGCGTACTGGACACTAAAGCTTTCTTT